These 2 T cell receptor beta chains were all obtained from the same sample, sequenced in a study of T-cell reconstitution after alpha-beta-depleted transplantation in children. Unique molecular identifiers were incorporated during preparation of the TCRbeta library. TCRdb reprocessed the PCR reads with MiXCR, giving one entry per CDR3 protein. Of about 420,000 distinct CDR3 sequences in the sample, about a sixth were seen once. Sequenced material: PBMCs, mostly from graft donor cells, taken 360 days after TCRalphabeta/CD19-depleted stem cell transplant. The receptors here all came from a boy in the first two years of life who had a stem cell transplant for Wiskott-Aldrich syndrome, so the T cells may come from the graft donor.

This clonotype has a count of ten or more. The V and J genes are TRBV28 and TRBJ2-1, with D maybe TRBD1 (6 bases). Trimming took off 6 bases at V and 12 bases at J, with 18 bases between the two ends. CDR3 length: 13 residues. Germline V gene sequence: CDR1 MDHEN, CDR2 SYDVKM. Here the CDR3 DNA reads TGTGCCAGCAGCAGACAGGCCGAAAACGGGCAGTTCTTC. As protein: CASSRQAENGQFF.

This clonotype was seen more than once but under ten times. The chain has TRBV7-9 and TRBJ2-1; 8 positions agree with TRBD1. With V trimmed by 0 bases and J by 5 bases, 6 bases remained unmatched. The germline CDR1 and CDR2 sequences are SEHNR and FQNEAQ (reference sequence). The CDR3 covers 16 residues. CDR3 loop: CASSLAVGTGDNEQFF. The DNA for the CDR3 is TGTGCCAGCAGCTTAGCGGTCGGGACAGGCGACAATGAGCAGTTCTTC. Variable domain in full (rest from reference TRBV7-9 and TRBJ2-1): DTGVSQNPRHKITKRGQNVTFRCDPISEHNRLYWYRQTLGQGPEFLTYFQNEAQLEKSRLLSDRFSAERPKGSFSTLEIQRTEQGDSAMYLCASSLAVGTGDNEQFFGPGTRLTVL.